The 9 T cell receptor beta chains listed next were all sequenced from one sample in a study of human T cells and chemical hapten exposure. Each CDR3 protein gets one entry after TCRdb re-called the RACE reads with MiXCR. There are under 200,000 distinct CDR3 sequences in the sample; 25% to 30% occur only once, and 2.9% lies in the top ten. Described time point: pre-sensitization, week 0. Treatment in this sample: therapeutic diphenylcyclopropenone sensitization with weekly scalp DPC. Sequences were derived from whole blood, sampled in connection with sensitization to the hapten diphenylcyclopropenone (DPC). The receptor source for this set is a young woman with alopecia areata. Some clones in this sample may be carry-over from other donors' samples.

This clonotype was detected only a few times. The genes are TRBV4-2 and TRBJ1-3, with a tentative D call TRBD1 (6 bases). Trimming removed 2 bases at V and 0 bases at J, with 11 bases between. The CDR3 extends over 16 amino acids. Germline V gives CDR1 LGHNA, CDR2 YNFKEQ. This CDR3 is CASSQPGTPSGNTIYF. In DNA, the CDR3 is TGTGCCAGCAGCCAACCTGGGACACCCTCTGGAAACACCATATATTTT.

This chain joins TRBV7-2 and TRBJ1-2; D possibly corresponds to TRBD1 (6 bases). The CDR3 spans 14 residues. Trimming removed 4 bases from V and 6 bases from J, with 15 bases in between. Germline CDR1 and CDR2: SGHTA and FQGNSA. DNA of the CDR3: TGTGCCAGCAGCTCCGGCCGGGGGCCGAATGGCTACACCTTC. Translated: CASSSGRGPNGYTF.

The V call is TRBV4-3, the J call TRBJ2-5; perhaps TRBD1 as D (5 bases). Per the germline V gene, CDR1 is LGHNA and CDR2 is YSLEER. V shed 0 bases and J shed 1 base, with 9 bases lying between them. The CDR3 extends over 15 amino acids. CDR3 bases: TGCGCCAGCAGCCAAGAGAGCAGGGTCCAAGAGACCCAGTACTTC. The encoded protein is CASSQESRVQETQYF.

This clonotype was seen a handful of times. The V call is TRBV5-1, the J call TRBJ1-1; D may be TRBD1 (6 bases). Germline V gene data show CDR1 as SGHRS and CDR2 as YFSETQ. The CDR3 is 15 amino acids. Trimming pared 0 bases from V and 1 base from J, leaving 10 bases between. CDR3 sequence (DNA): TGCGCCAGCAGCTTGGTTTCCAGGGGGAACACTGAAGCTTTCTTT. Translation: CASSLVSRGNTEAFF.

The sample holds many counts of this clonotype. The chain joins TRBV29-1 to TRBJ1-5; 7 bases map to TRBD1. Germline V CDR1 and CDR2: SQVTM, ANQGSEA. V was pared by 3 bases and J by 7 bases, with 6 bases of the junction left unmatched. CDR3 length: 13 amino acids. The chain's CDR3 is CSVDTGVGQPQHF. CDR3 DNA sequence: TGCAGCGTTGACACAGGGGTCGGGCAGCCCCAGCATTTT.

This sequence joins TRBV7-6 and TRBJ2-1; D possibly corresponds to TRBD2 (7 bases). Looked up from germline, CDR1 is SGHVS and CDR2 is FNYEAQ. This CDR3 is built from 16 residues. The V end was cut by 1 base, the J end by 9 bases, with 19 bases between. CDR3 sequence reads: CASSLGLDRWGGEQFF. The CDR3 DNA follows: TGTGCCAGCAGCTTAGGCCTCGACAGGTGGGGGGGTGAGCAGTTCTTC.

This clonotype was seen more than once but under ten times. This chain's CDR3 is CASSLGAASGQETQYF. The CDR3 DNA reads TGTGCCAGCAGCTTAGGTGCGGCTAGCGGGCAAGAGACCCAGTACTTC. The chain joins TRBV7-2 to TRBJ2-5; TRBD2 aligns across 8 bases. The CDR3 has 16 residues. Germline lookup yields CDR1 SGHTA and CDR2 FQGNSA. J gave up 2 bases and V 1 base, and 6 bases lay outside the gene matches. The full variable domain, with the rest looked up from reference TRBV7-2 and TRBJ2-5, is GAGVSQSPSNKVTEKGKDVELRCDPISGHTALYWYRQSLGQGLEFLIYFQGNSAPDKSGLPSDRFSAERTGGSVSTLTIQRTQQEDSAVYLCASSLGAASGQETQYFGPGTRLLVL.

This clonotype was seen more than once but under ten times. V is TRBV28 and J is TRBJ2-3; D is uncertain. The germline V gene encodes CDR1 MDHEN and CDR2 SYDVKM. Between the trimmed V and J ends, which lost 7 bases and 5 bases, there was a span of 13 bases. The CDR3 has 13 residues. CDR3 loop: CASTSRHLDTQYF. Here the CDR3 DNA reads TGTGCCAGCACCTCTCGGCACTTAGATACGCAGTATTTT.

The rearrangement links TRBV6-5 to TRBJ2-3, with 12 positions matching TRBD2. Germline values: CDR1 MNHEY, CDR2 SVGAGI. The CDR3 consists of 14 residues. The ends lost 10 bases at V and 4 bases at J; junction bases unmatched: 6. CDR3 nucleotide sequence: TGTGCCACAAAGACTAGCGGGAGCGCAGATACGCAGTATTTT. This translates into CATKTSGSADTQYF.